This TCR beta chain was documented in a study of T cells of healthy individuals. Each CDR3 protein gets one entry after TCRdb re-called the 5' RACE reads with MiXCR. This repertoire shows roughly 76,000 distinct CDR3 sequences, around 5.1% found once; its top ten account for 7.5% to 9.5%. This clonotype was recorded many times. Germline CDR1 and CDR2: DFQATT and SNEGSKA (reference sequence). The CDR3 is 11 amino acids. Between the trimmed V and J ends, which lost 6 bases and 8 bases, there was a span of 10 bases. The receptor was isolated from a female donor in good health. This sequence joins TRBV20-1 and TRBJ1-4; D not resolved. This CDR3 reads CSAHLREKLFF. The CDR3 DNA is TGCAGTGCGCATCTTAGAGAAAAACTGTTTTTT.